The 23 T cell receptor beta chains below all came from one sample that was sequenced in a study of patients and donors after allogeneic stem cell transplantation. TCRdb reanalysed the RT-PCR reads using MiXCR and keeps one entry per CDR3 protein. Seen here are tens of thousands of distinct CDR3 sequences, roughly a third observed once, and the top ten hold approximately 82%. Specimen: blood, either unsorted or a sorted T cell fraction (not recorded which). The receptor source for this set is a human donor who was either an allogeneic HSCT recipient or a stem cell or donor lymphocyte infusion donor (not recorded which). It is not recorded whose cells these are; they may come from a transplant donor.

The chain uses TRBV29-1 and TRBJ1-2; 7 bases are a match to TRBD1. The CDR3 consists of 14 residues. V trimming: 6 bases; J trimming: 4 bases; junction bases outside the gene matches: 11. Germline CDR1 reads SQVTM; CDR2 reads ANQGSEA. The CDR3 loop is CSVAAGQPSYGYTF. The CDR3 DNA is TGCAGCGTGGCGGCGGGACAGCCATCCTATGGCTACACCTTC.

This clonotype has more than one count but fewer than ten. The rearrangement uses TRBV20-1 and TRBJ1-2, with 12 bases aligning to TRBD1. The CDR3 extends over 13 amino acids. CDR1 and CDR2 from the germline V gene are DFQATT and SNEGSKA (reference sequence). The V gene end was trimmed by 5 bases and the J gene end by 8 bases; junction bases not matched to a gene: 6. CDR3 sequence: CSAGGQGARGYTF. CDR3 sequence (DNA): TGCAGTGCTGGGGGACAGGGGGCGAGAGGCTACACCTTC.

The J gene is TRBJ2-4, the V gene TRBV6-5; 7 positions agree with TRBD2. The CDR3 sequence is 16 residues long. The V gene end was trimmed by 2 bases and the J gene end by 0 bases; junction bases not matched to a gene: 4. CDR1 MNHEY and CDR2 SVGAGI come from the germline V gene. The CDR3 sequence: CASSYGAGVAKNIQYF. CDR3 bases: TGTGCCAGCAGTTACGGGGCGGGGGTAGCCAAAAACATTCAGTACTTC.

The genes are TRBV19 and TRBJ1-6; D ambiguous. The CDR3 contains 12 residues. Germline V gives CDR1 LNHDA, CDR2 SQIVND (reference sequence). The ends were cut back, 7 bases at V and 14 bases at J, with 15 bases in the middle. CDR3 sequence reads: CASTPPRGALHF. DNA of the CDR3: TGTGCCAGTACCCCCCCGCGAGGAGCCCTCCACTTT.

The rearrangement links TRBV7-9 to TRBJ2-1; D is unresolved. CDR3 length equals 13 residues. The germline CDR1 and CDR2 sequences are SEHNR and FQNEAQ (reference sequence). Trimming pared 8 bases from V and 3 bases from J, leaving 11 bases between. Here the CDR3 DNA reads TGTGCCAGCGTGAAGGTGGACTACAATGAGCAGTTCTTC. Its protein product is CASVKVDYNEQFF. Together with reference TRBV7-9 and TRBJ2-1, the CDR3 gives the full variable domain: DTGVSQNPRHKITKRGQNVTFRCDPISEHNRLYWYRQTLGQGPEFLTYFQNEAQLEKSRLLSDRFSAERPKGSFSTLEIQRTEQGDSAMYLCASVKVDYNEQFFGPGTRLTVL.

The chain couples TRBV12-3 or TRBV12-4 to TRBJ2-4; D is possibly TRBD1 (6 bases). The CDR3 runs to 17 residues. V was cut by 6 bases and J by 0 bases, with 18 bases left in between. The chain's CDR3 is CASSSGQSKVAKNIQYF. CDR3 sequence (DNA): TGTGCCAGCAGCTCCGGACAGTCAAAGGTAGCCAAAAACATTCAGTACTTC.

This clonotype was observed many times. The genes are TRBV6-2 or TRBV6-3 and TRBJ2-1; unclear D gene. CDR3 length: 12 residues. Germline V lookup: CDR1 MNHEY, CDR2 SVGEGT. The germline V and J ends were trimmed by 6 bases and 5 bases, with 8 bases remaining between them. The CDR3 reads CASSLWDNEQFF. CDR3 bases: TGTGCCAGCAGCCTGTGGGACAATGAGCAGTTCTTC.

This clonotype appeared many times. DNA of the CDR3: TGTGCCAGCAGCCAAGATGCAACAGCCTATGGCTACACCTTC. It translates to CASSQDATAYGYTF. This chain uses TRBV3-1 with TRBJ1-2, with D hard to call. The CDR3 consists of 14 residues. Germline CDR1 and CDR2: LGHDT and YNNKEL (reference sequence). The V end was cut by 0 bases, the J end by 4 bases, with 9 bases between.

The rearrangement joins TRBV7-7 to TRBJ2-3, with TRBD1 as a possible D gene (6 bases). Per the germline V gene, CDR1 is SSHAT and CDR2 is FNYEAQ (reference sequence). The CDR3 is 17 residues long. V lost 5 bases and J lost 7, with 25 bases in between. CDR3 protein: CASSRTTGPMGFHTQYF. CDR3 bases: TGTGCCAGCAGCAGAACTACAGGGCCGATGGGGTTTCATACGCAGTATTTT.

The chain links TRBV29-1 to TRBJ2-1; 13 nucleotides align to TRBD2. This CDR3 is 17 amino acids long. Germline CDR1 is SQVTM and CDR2 is ANQGSEA. V lost 3 bases, J lost 6 bases, and 11 bases stayed unmatched. CDR3 protein: CSVDPDSRTSGSNEQFF. The CDR3 DNA sequence: TGCAGCGTTGATCCGGATTCCCGGACTAGCGGGAGCAATGAGCAGTTCTTC.

This chain links TRBV3-1 with TRBJ2-1; D may correspond to TRBD1 or TRBD2 (5 bases each). Germline V gene sequence: CDR1 LGHDT, CDR2 YNNKEL (reference sequence). This CDR3 has 13 amino acids. V shed 3 bases and J shed 7 bases, with 10 bases lying between them. The DNA for the CDR3 is TGTGCCAGCAGCCAGGGGACGCGTAATGAGCAGTTCTTC. It encodes CASSQGTRNEQFF.

The CDR3 spells CASSLGLAGAPLDYEQYF. The CDR3 DNA sequence: TGCGCCAGCAGCCTAGGACTAGCGGGAGCCCCCTTAGACTACGAGCAGTACTTC. The chain links TRBV4-1 to TRBJ2-7; 13 bases match TRBD2. Germline assignment: CDR1 MGHRA and CDR2 YSYEKL. The length of the CDR3 is 18 residues. After removal of 4 bases from V and 3 bases from J, the junction contained 12 bases not matched to a gene.

This chain links TRBV5-1 with TRBJ1-1, with D unresolved. Trimming pared 4 bases from V and 6 bases from J, leaving 19 bases between. Germline V gene lookup returns CDR1 SGHRS and CDR2 YFSETQ. The CDR3 runs 15 residues. The CDR3 DNA reads TGCGCCAGCAGCCCCGCCTTACGAGGGATCCCTGAAGCTTTCTTT. Encoded protein: CASSPALRGIPEAFF.

This rearrangement joins TRBV19 to TRBJ1-2; D perhaps matches TRBD1 (5 bases). V shed 4 bases and J shed 7 bases, with 16 bases lying between them. Germline CDR1 and CDR2: LNHDA and SQIVND (reference sequence). This CDR3 has 14 amino acids. The DNA of the CDR3 is TGTGCCAGTAGTACTCAGGGCCGGTTCACTGGCTACACCTTC. It encodes CASSTQGRFTGYTF. The full variable domain, its missing parts supplied by reference TRBV19 and TRBJ1-2, is DGGITQSPKYLFRKEGQNVTLSCEQNLNHDAMYWYRQDPGQGLRLIYYSQIVNDFQKGDIAEGYSVSREKKESFPLTVTSAQKNPTAFYLCASSTQGRFTGYTFGSGTRLTVV.

The CDR3 spells CATAGDTDTQYF. The CDR3 nucleotides are TGTGCCACCGCGGGGGACACAGATACGCAGTATTTT. The V call is TRBV25-1, the J call TRBJ2-3, with 7 bases identical to TRBD2. This CDR3 spans 12 amino acids. Germline trimming cut 10 bases from V and 2 bases from J; bases unmatched to any gene: 3. Germline CDR1 and CDR2: MGHDK and SYGVNS.

The rearrangement joins TRBV12-3 or TRBV12-4 to TRBJ1-1; no clear D. V dropped 8 bases and J dropped 4 bases, with 8 bases sitting between them. This CDR3 has 11 residues. The CDR3 here is CASSGRTEAFF. The CDR3 nucleotides are TGTGCCAGCTCTGGTCGCACTGAAGCTTTCTTT.

This clonotype came up a few times. This chain uses TRBV20-1 with TRBJ1-1, with a weak D call TRBD1 (5 bases). This CDR3 is 15 amino acids long. Germline CDR1 and CDR2: DFQATT and SNEGSKA (reference sequence). With 4 bases removed from V and 1 base from J, the gap between germline ends came to 16 bases. CDR3 nucleotides: TGCAGTGCTACGGCCCCCCGGGGCAAGAACACTGAAGCTTTCTTT. Translation: CSATAPRGKNTEAFF.

V is TRBV7-2 and J is TRBJ1-4; 9 bases line up with TRBD1. The CDR3 consists of 15 residues. Germline V gene sequence: CDR1 SGHTA, CDR2 FQGNSA. Trimming at V came to 1 base and at J to 7 bases, leaving 4 bases not matched to a gene. CDR3 loop: CASSLDGTGREKLFF. The CDR3 bases are TGTGCCAGCAGCTTAGACGGGACAGGGCGTGAAAAACTGTTTTTT.

This clonotype was recorded a few times. This chain uses TRBV5-1 with TRBJ2-3; D gene uncertain. This CDR3 has 14 amino acids. Trimming removed 0 bases at V and 2 bases at J, with 7 bases between. Germline-derived CDR1 and CDR2 are SGHRS and YFSETQ. DNA for the CDR3: TGCGCCAGCAGCTTGGGACACGCCACAGATACGCAGTATTTT. It specifies CASSLGHATDTQYF.

This clonotype appeared a few times. The genes are TRBV4-3 and TRBJ2-2; possibly TRBD1 or TRBD2 for D (5 bases each). This CDR3 has 17 amino acids. The ends were cut back, 1 base at V and 3 bases at J, with 15 bases in the middle. CDR1 is LGHNA, CDR2 YSLEER, per germline. In DNA, the CDR3 is TGCGCCAGCAGCCAAGGGGGGTGGACTGGGGACACCGGGGAGCTGTTTTTT. Encoded protein: CASSQGGWTGDTGELFF.

This clonotype was seen at least ten times. The chain uses TRBV5-6 and TRBJ2-1; 11 positions agree with TRBD2. The CDR3 has 16 amino acids. Germline values: CDR1 SGHDT, CDR2 YYEEEE. The V gene end was trimmed by 3 bases and the J gene end by 8 bases; junction bases not matched to a gene: 10. The CDR3, as DNA: TGTGCCAGCAGCTCCTATAGCGGGGGGGCCGACGATGAGCAGTTCTTC. Protein: CASSSYSGGADDEQFF.

This chain uses TRBV6-5 with TRBJ1-1; possible D gene TRBD1, 5 bases. The CDR3 runs to 12 residues. Germline-derived CDR1 and CDR2 are MNHEY and SVGAGI. Deletions cut 8 bases from V and 11 bases from J, with 18 bases between. This CDR3 reads CASGQGPDLAFF. DNA for the CDR3: TGTGCCAGCGGCCAGGGCCCCGATCTGGCTTTCTTT.

V and J are TRBV7-2 and TRBJ1-1; D gene unclear. The germline CDR1 and CDR2 sequences are SGHTA and FQGNSA. The CDR3 has 12 amino acids. V lost 3 bases to trimming and J lost 8 bases, with 10 bases between them. The CDR3 loop is CASSFDIAEAFF. CDR3 nucleotides: TGTGCCAGCAGCTTTGACATCGCGGAAGCTTTCTTT.